Listed here are 10 T cell receptor beta chains from one sample, sequenced in a study of neurological immune-mediated disorders. TCRdb reanalysed the 5' RACE reads using MiXCR and keeps one entry per CDR3 protein. The sample includes more than 25,000 distinct CDR3 sequences, under 30% seen only once; the top ten take 25% to 30%. The sequenced sample consisted of CD4+ T cells from blood. These receptors were taken from a man in his fifties with HTLV-1-associated myelopathy (HAM/TSP).

This chain connects TRBV5-6 to TRBJ2-7; 7 bases agree with TRBD1. Per germline, CDR1 SGHDT and CDR2 YYEEEE. V was clipped by 2 bases and J by 9 bases; unmatched bases: 5. The CDR3 totals 12 residues. CDR3 sequence (DNA): TGTGCCAGCAGCTTAAAGGGGGCATGGCAGTACTTC. Translation: CASSLKGAWQYF. Together with reference TRBV5-6 and TRBJ2-7, the CDR3 gives the full variable domain: DAGVTQSPTHLIKTRGQQVTLRCSPKSGHDTVSWYQQALGQGPQFIFQYYEEEERQRGNFPDRFSGHQFPNYSSELNVNALLLGDSALYLCASSLKGAWQYFGPGTRLTVT.

The sample holds many counts of this clonotype. The chain combines TRBV20-1 with TRBJ1-2, with 9 positions matching TRBD1. Germline-derived CDR1 and CDR2 are DFQATT and SNEGSKA (reference sequence). V gave up 3 bases and J gave up 8 bases; unmatched junction bases: 7. CDR3 length: 13 amino acids. The CDR3: CSARDRGIGGYTF. The CDR3 DNA reads TGCAGTGCTAGGGACAGGGGTATAGGGGGCTACACCTTC.

This clonotype was seen at least ten times. V and J are TRBV3-1 and TRBJ1-1, with 8 bases fitting TRBD1. The CDR3 is 15 residues long. Germline lookup yields CDR1 LGHDT and CDR2 YNNKEL (reference sequence). V lost 0 bases and J lost 11; bases outside the gene matches: 11. The CDR3 DNA is TGTGCCAGCAGCCAAGACTTGGCAGGGGGCTTAAGGGCTTTCTTT. Residues: CASSQDLAGGLRAFF.

This clonotype has a count of ten or more. The V gene is TRBV20-1, the J gene TRBJ2-7; 10 bases line up with TRBD2. From germline, CDR1 is DFQATT and CDR2 SNEGSKA (reference sequence). This CDR3 has 16 residues. V trimming: 3 bases; J trimming: 2 bases; junction bases outside the gene matches: 10. CDR3 bases: TGCAGTGCTAGGCTAGCGGGAGTGGTGGGTCCCTACGAGCAGTACTTC. Translating gives CSARLAGVVGPYEQYF.

As for this clonotype: Germline is not matched at one junction end, which may reflect a read error. This sequence joins TRBV19 and TRBJ1-3; 7 nucleotides match TRBD1. This CDR3 has 14 residues. Germline loops: CDR1 LNHDA, CDR2 SQIVND (reference sequence). The CDR3 loop is CVSTGQLIGNTIYF. CDR3 nucleotide sequence: TGTGTCAGTACGGGACAGCTTATTGGAAACACCATCTATTTT.

This clonotype occurred many times. The chain couples TRBV6-5 to TRBJ1-5, with 7 bases fitting TRBD1. The germline V gene has CDR1 MNHEY and CDR2 SVGAGI. The CDR3 consists of 14 residues. V was pared by 9 bases and J by 3 bases, with 8 bases of the junction left unmatched. In DNA, the CDR3 is TGTGCCAGTTCCTCGGACAGGTCCAATCAGCCCCAGCATTTT. Translation gives CASSSDRSNQPQHF.

This clonotype was counted ten times or more. The chain links TRBV5-1 to TRBJ1-1; a possible D gene is TRBD1 (5 bases). The CDR3 sequence is 12 residues long. V lost 4 bases to trimming and J lost 8 bases, with 12 bases between them. CDR1 is SGHRS and CDR2 is YFSETQ in the germline V gene. As DNA, the CDR3 is TGCGCCAGCAGCCCGGAGGGGTACGAAGCTTTCTTT. Protein sequence: CASSPEGYEAFF.

This chain joins TRBV20-1 and TRBJ2-1; D remains unclear. The CDR3 length is 16 residues. Germline assignment: CDR1 DFQATT and CDR2 SNEGSKA (reference sequence). The V and J ends lost 2 bases and 3 bases respectively, with 17 bases between them. As DNA, the CDR3 is TGCAGTGCTAGATCCCAGAGATCAAATCGCTACAATGAGCAGTTCTTC. As protein: CSARSQRSNRYNEQFF.

This clonotype appeared many times. This rearrangement joins TRBV20-1 to TRBJ1-5; D not resolved. This CDR3 spans 12 amino acids. Germline-derived CDR1 and CDR2 are DFQATT and SNEGSKA (reference sequence). Trimming stripped 4 bases from V and 6 bases from J, with 10 bases between. The CDR3, as DNA: TGCAGTGCTACGGGGTGGGGTCAGCCCCAGCATTTT. Translation: CSATGWGQPQHF.

This clonotype was detected many times. V gene TRBV6-5 combines with J gene TRBJ1-5; D remains unclear. Germline CDR1 reads MNHEY; CDR2 reads SVGAGI. V was shortened by 8 bases and J by 4 bases, with 9 bases between the two germline ends. The CDR3 is 12 amino acids. CDR3 bases: TGTGCCAGCCGTATGGTGAATCAGCCCCAGCATTTT. It encodes CASRMVNQPQHF.